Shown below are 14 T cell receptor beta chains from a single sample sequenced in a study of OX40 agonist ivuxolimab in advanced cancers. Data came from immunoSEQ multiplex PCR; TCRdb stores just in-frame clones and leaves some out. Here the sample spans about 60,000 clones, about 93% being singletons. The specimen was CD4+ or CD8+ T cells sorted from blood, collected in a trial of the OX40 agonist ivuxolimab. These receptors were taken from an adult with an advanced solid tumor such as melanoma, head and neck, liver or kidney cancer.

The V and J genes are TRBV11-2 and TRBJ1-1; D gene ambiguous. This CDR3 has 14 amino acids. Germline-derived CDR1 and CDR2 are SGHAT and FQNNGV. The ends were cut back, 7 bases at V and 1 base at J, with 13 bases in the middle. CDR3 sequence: CASTSPFTNTEAFF. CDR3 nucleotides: TGTGCCAGCACCTCCCCATTTACGAACACTGAAGCTTTCTTT. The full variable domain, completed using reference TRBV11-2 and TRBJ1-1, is EAGVAQSPRYKIIEKRQSVAFWCNPISGHATLYWYQQILGQGPKLLIQFQNNGVVDDSQLPKDRFSAERLKGVDSTLKIQPAKLEDSAVYLCASTSPFTNTEAFFGQGTRLTVV.

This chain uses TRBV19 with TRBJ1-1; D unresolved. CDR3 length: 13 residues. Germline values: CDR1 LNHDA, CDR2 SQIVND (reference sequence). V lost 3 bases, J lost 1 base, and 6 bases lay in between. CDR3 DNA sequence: TGTGCCAGTAGTATGGTACCGAACACTGAAGCTTTCTTT. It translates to CASSMVPNTEAFF.

CDR3 protein: CASSDSASTGELFF. The CDR3 bases are TGTGCCAGCAGTGACTCGGCTAGCACCGGGGAGCTGTTTTTT. The rearrangement links TRBV6-4 to TRBJ2-2; unclear D gene. The germline V gene has CDR1 MRHNA and CDR2 SNTAGT. Trimming removed 0 bases at V and 4 bases at J, with 6 bases between. The CDR3 consists of 14 residues.

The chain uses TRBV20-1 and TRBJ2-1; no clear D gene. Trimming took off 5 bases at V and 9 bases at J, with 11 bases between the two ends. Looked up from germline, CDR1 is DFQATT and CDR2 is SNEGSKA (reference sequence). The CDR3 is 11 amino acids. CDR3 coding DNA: TGCAGTGCTTTGATTCTGGTTGAGCAGTTCTTC. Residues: CSALILVEQFF.

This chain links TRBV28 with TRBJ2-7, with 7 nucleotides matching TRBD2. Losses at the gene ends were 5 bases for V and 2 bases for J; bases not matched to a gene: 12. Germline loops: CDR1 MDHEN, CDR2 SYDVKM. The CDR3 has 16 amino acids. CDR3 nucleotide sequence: TGTGCCAGCAGTCTCCGGGAGGCAGAGCCCACCTACGAGCAGTACTTC. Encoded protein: CASSLREAEPTYEQYF.

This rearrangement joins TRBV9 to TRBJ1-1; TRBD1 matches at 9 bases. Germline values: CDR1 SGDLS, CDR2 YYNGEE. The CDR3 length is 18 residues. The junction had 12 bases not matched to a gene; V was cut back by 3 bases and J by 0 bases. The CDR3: CASSAPGTGSFMNTEAFF. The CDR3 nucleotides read TGTGCCAGCAGCGCCCCCGGGACAGGGTCTTTCATGAACACTGAAGCTTTCTTT.

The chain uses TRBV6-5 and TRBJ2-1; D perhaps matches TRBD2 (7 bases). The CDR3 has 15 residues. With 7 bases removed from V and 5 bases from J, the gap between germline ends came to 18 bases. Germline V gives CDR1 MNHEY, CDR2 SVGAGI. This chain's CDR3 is CASNPWGGANNEQFF. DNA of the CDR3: TGTGCCAGCAACCCCTGGGGGGGCGCTAACAATGAGCAGTTCTTC.

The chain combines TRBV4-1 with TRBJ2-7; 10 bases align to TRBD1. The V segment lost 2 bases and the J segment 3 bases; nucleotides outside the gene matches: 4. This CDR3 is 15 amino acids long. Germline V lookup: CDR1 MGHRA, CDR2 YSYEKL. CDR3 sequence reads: CASSQTDRGNYEQYF. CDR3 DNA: TGCGCCAGCAGCCAAACGGACAGGGGGAACTACGAGCAGTACTTC.

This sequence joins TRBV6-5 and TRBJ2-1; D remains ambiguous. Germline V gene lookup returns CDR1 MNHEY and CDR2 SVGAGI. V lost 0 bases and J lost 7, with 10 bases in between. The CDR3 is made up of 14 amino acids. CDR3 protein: CASSYSKGWNEQFF. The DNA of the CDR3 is TGTGCCAGCAGTTACTCAAAAGGTTGGAATGAGCAGTTCTTC.

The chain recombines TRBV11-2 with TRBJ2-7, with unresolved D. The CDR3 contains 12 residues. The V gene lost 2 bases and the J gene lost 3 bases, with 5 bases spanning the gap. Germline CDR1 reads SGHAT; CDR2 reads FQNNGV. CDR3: CASSLSSYEQYF. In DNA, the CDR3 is TGTGCCAGCAGCTTATCAAGCTACGAGCAGTACTTC. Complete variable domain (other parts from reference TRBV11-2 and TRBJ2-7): EAGVAQSPRYKIIEKRQSVAFWCNPISGHATLYWYQQILGQGPKLLIQFQNNGVVDDSQLPKDRFSAERLKGVDSTLKIQPAKLEDSAVYLCASSLSSYEQYFGPGTRLTVT.

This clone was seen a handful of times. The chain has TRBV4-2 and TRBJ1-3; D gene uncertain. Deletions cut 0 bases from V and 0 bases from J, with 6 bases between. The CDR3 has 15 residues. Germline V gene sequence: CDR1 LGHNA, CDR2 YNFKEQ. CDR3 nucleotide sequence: TGTGCCAGCAGCCAAGACAGATACTCTGGAAACACCATATATTTT. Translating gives CASSQDRYSGNTIYF.

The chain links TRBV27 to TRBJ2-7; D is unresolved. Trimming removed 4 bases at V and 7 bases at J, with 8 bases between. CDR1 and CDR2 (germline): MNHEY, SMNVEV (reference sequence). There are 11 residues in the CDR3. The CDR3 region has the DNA TGTGCCAGCAGTTCGTACGGGGAGCAGTACTTC. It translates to CASSSYGEQYF.

In DNA, the CDR3 is TGTGCCAGCAGTTACCTATCCGGCAATCAGCCCCAGCATTTT. Translation gives CASSYLSGNQPQHF. This chain uses TRBV6-5 with TRBJ1-5; D is undetermined. The V end was cut by 2 bases, the J end by 2 bases, with 7 bases between. Germline assignment: CDR1 MNHEY and CDR2 SVGAGI. The CDR3 runs to 14 residues.

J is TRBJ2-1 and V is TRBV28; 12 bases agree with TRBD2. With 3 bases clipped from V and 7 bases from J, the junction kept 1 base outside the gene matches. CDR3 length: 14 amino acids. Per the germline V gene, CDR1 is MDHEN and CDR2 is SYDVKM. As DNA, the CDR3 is TGTGCCAGCAGTTTGACTAGCGGGAGTAATGAGCAGTTCTTC. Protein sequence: CASSLTSGSNEQFF.